This T cell receptor beta chain was sequenced in a study of a mutant IDH1 vaccine in newly diagnosed glioma. Study at large: Vaccination started 4-6 weeks after radiotherapy alone, or with temozolomide cycles.

A few counts support this clone. What it binds is unknown. The assay was immunoSEQ multiplex PCR, and TCRdb's table has in-frame clones only and misses some. Of around 50,000 clones detected, about 87% appear once; the ten largest clones hold approximately 4.2%. The germline V gene has CDR1 DFQATT and CDR2 SNEGSKA (reference sequence). With 3 bases removed from V and 14 bases from J, the gap between germline ends came to 14 bases. The CDR3 covers 11 residues. Specified time point: week 5, during vaccination. Topical imiquimod was applied with each vaccine dose, which held 300 ug of mutant IDH1 20-mer peptide.

The receptor was isolated from a woman between 40 and 50 years old with glioma. This specimen was PBMCs, taken from a glioma patient whose treatment included an IDH1 peptide vaccine. V and J are TRBV20-1 and TRBJ2-1; the D gene is possibly TRBD2 (6 bases). This chain's CDR3 is CSASTGTLKFF. CDR3 coding DNA: TGCAGTGCTAGCACCGGGACTCTGAAGTTCTTC.